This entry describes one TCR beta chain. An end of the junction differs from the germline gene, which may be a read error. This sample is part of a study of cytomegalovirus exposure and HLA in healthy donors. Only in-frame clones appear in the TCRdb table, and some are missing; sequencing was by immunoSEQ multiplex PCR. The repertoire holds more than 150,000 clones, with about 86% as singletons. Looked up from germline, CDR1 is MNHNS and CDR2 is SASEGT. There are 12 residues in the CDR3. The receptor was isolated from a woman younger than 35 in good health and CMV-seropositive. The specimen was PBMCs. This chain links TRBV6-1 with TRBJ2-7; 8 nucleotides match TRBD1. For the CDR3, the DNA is TGTGCCAGTAGGTACCCTCGACAGGGGATGAGGTTC. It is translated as CASRYPRQGMRF.